The next 19 T cell receptor beta chains were all read from a single sample in a study of T cell repertoires in cytomegalovirus infection. One entry per CDR3 protein results from TCRdb running MiXCR on the reads. The top ten hold approximately 12% of the sample, which has about 310,000 distinct CDR3 sequences, about 25% seen once. What these receptors recognize is not known. Sequencing was performed on cultured PBMCs, taken from culture after CMV antigen stimulation. These receptors were collected from a human donor in good health (CMV status not recorded). Some clones in this sample may be carry-over from other donors' samples.

The rearrangement links TRBV6-2 or TRBV6-3 to TRBJ2-3; 10 bases are shared with TRBD2. Germline-derived CDR1 and CDR2 are MNHEY and SVGEGT. After removal of 2 bases from V and 1 base from J, the junction contained 3 bases not matched to a gene. This CDR3 contains 16 residues. CDR3 nucleotide sequence: TGTGCCAGCAGTTACCCAGCGGGAGGGGGCACAGATACGCAGTATTTT. Its protein is CASSYPAGGGTDTQYF.

This clonotype was observed at least ten times. The CDR3 reads CASSFGGGEKLFF. The CDR3 DNA sequence: TGTGCCAGCAGTTTCGGGGGCGGTGAAAAACTGTTTTTT. This chain joins TRBV12-3 or TRBV12-4 and TRBJ1-4; maybe TRBD1 (6 bases). Deletions cut 3 bases from V and 7 bases from J, with 9 bases between. The CDR3 has 13 amino acids.

The chain employs TRBV19 and TRBJ2-7, with 11 bases matching TRBD2. This CDR3 is built from 16 residues. With 3 bases clipped from V and 3 bases from J, the junction kept 7 bases outside the gene matches. Germline assignment: CDR1 LNHDA and CDR2 SQIVND (reference sequence). The CDR3 DNA reads TGTGCCAGTAGTATCCTAGGACTAGCGGGCCACTACGAGCAGTACTTC. Translating gives CASSILGLAGHYEQYF.

This clonotype occurred many times. The CDR3 is CASSLAFSGGGETQYF. In DNA, the CDR3 is TGTGCCAGCAGCTTAGCTTTTTCGGGGGGCGGAGAGACCCAGTACTTC. J is TRBJ2-5 and V is TRBV7-2; possible D gene TRBD2, 7 bases. V shed 0 bases and J shed 4 bases, with 15 bases lying between them. The V gene's germline CDR1 is SGHTA and CDR2 FQGNSA. The CDR3 loop spans 16 amino acids.

This clonotype has ten or more counts. The chain couples TRBV25-1 to TRBJ1-1, with a weak D call TRBD1 (6 bases). The CDR3 spans 12 residues. CDR1 and CDR2 (germline): MGHDK, SYGVNS. With 8 bases removed from V and 5 bases from J, the gap between germline ends came to 12 bases. In nucleotides, the CDR3 is TGTGCCAGCTCACAGGGTCGAACTGAAGCTTTCTTT. This translates into CASSQGRTEAFF.

This clonotype turned up a few times. The chain couples TRBV7-2 to TRBJ2-5; 7 bases agree with TRBD2. Trimming took 4 bases from V and 7 from J; bases not matched to a gene: 9. The CDR3 covers 14 residues. Germline V gene lookup returns CDR1 SGHTA and CDR2 FQGNSA. The chain's CDR3 is CASSSGGGRGTQYF. The CDR3 DNA follows: TGTGCCAGCAGCTCCGGGGGAGGGCGGGGGACCCAGTACTTC.

The chain employs TRBV11-3 and TRBJ2-5; tentative D call: TRBD1 (6 bases). Deletions cut 5 bases from V and 7 bases from J, with 20 bases between. Germline V gene data show CDR1 as SGHNT and CDR2 as YENEEA. CDR3 length equals 15 residues. CDR3 coding DNA: TGTGCCAGCAGCCTAGGGGGTACACCGATAGGGACCCAGTACTTC. Amino acid sequence: CASSLGGTPIGTQYF.

The chain combines TRBV6-6 with TRBJ2-3; D remains unclear. This CDR3 has 11 amino acids. Germline V gene sequence: CDR1 MNHNY, CDR2 SVGAGI (reference sequence). V gave up 6 bases and J gave up 5 bases, with 6 bases separating them. CDR3 DNA sequence: TGTGCCAGCAGGAACGGAGATACGCAGTATTTT. Residues: CASRNGDTQYF.

This sequence joins TRBV28 and TRBJ2-7, with D tentatively TRBD2 (7 bases). V dropped 5 bases and J dropped 7 bases, with 24 bases sitting between them. CDR3 size: 16 residues. Germline CDR1 and CDR2: MDHEN and SYDVKM. CDR3 coding DNA: TGTGCCAGCAGTCCCGGGGGGCGGGAAGGCCTTTTAGAGCAGTACGTC. This encodes CASSPGGREGLLEQYV.

This clonotype appeared many times. The chain carries TRBV7-3 and TRBJ2-3; TRBD1 might be the D (6 bases). The CDR3 has 12 residues. CDR1 is SGHTA, CDR2 FQGTGA, per germline. Between the trimmed V and J ends, which lost 4 bases and 6 bases, there was a span of 8 bases. The CDR3 region has the DNA TGTGCCAGCAGCTCTCAGGGGGATACGCAGTATTTT. It yields the protein CASSSQGDTQYF.

This chain connects TRBV19 to TRBJ1-3; TRBD1 matches at 7 bases. Germline lookup yields CDR1 LNHDA and CDR2 SQIVND (reference sequence). This CDR3 has 18 residues. Trimming removed 5 bases from V and 2 bases from J; junction bases left unmatched: 15. CDR3 DNA sequence: TGTGCCAGTAGTTGGACATGGACAGGCCGCCGCGCTGGAAACACCATATATTTT. It yields the protein CASSWTWTGRRAGNTIYF.

V gene TRBV2 combines with J gene TRBJ2-2; D remains unclear. Deletions cut 2 bases from V and 0 bases from J, with 4 bases between. Germline CDR1 SNHLY, CDR2 FYNNEI. The CDR3 runs 14 residues. CDR3 residues: CASSETSNTGELFF. The CDR3 coding sequence is TGTGCCAGCAGTGAAACATCGAACACCGGGGAGCTGTTTTTT.

This clonotype occurred a few times. The chain uses TRBV7-9 and TRBJ1-1; 9 bases match TRBD1. Per germline, CDR1 SEHNR and CDR2 FQNEAQ (reference sequence). V gave up 6 bases and J gave up 0 bases; unmatched junction bases: 5. This CDR3 has 15 residues. CDR3 amino acids: CASRSDRGMNTEAFF. The CDR3 bases are TGTGCCAGCAGATCTGACAGGGGGATGAACACTGAAGCTTTCTTT. The whole variable domain, filled in from reference TRBV7-9 and TRBJ1-1, reads DTGVSQNPRHKITKRGQNVTFRCDPISEHNRLYWYRQTLGQGPEFLTYFQNEAQLEKSRLLSDRFSAERPKGSFSTLEIQRTEQGDSAMYLCASRSDRGMNTEAFFGQGTRLTVV.

The chain has TRBV19 and TRBJ1-1; 7 bases are shared with TRBD1. V trimming: 4 bases; J trimming: 1 base; junction bases outside the gene matches: 3. Germline-derived CDR1 and CDR2 are LNHDA and SQIVND (reference sequence). The CDR3 contains 14 residues. CDR3 nucleotide sequence: TGTGCCAGTAGTAATGACAGGGCGAACACTGAAGCTTTCTTT. Protein sequence: CASSNDRANTEAFF.

This clonotype was observed a few times. This chain links TRBV7-6 with TRBJ1-3, with a tentative D call TRBD1 (6 bases). The CDR3 covers 17 residues. Per the germline V gene, CDR1 is SGHVS and CDR2 is FNYEAQ. The V end lost 5 bases, the J end lost 0 bases, and 17 bases lay between the germline ends. The CDR3 DNA is TGTGCCAGCAGCCCTACCCGCAGGGGTAGCTCTGGAAACACCATATATTTT. Amino acids: CASSPTRRGSSGNTIYF. Based on the CDR3 plus reference TRBV7-6 and TRBJ1-3, the full variable domain is GAGVSQSPRYKVTKRGQDVALRCDPISGHVSLYWYRQALGQGPEFLTYFNYEAQQDKSGLPNDRFSAERPEGSISTLTIQRTEQRDSAMYRCASSPTRRGSSGNTIYFGEGSWLTVV.

V usage is TRBV7-9 and J usage is TRBJ2-5; TRBD1 agrees at 10 bases. The CDR3 is 15 amino acids. Germline-derived CDR1 and CDR2 are SEHNR and FQNEAQ (reference sequence). V gave up 5 bases and J gave up 5 bases; unmatched junction bases: 8. CDR3: CASSPMGQGFETQYF. The CDR3 DNA sequence: TGTGCCAGCAGCCCGATGGGACAGGGGTTCGAGACCCAGTACTTC. Looking up the rest from reference TRBV7-9 and TRBJ2-5 gives the full variable domain: DTGVSQNPRHKITKRGQNVTFRCDPISEHNRLYWYRQTLGQGPEFLTYFQNEAQLEKSRLLSDRFSAERPKGSFSTLEIQRTEQGDSAMYLCASSPMGQGFETQYFGPGTRLLVL.

The DNA for the CDR3 is TGCGCCAGCAGCCAAGCGTTCAGGGTAAGCGTGGGCGAGCAGTACTTC. It specifies CASSQAFRVSVGEQYF. The chain uses TRBV4-3 and TRBJ2-7, with D perhaps TRBD1 (5 bases). Germline CDR1 and CDR2: LGHNA and YSLEER. This CDR3 is 16 amino acids long. V shed 1 base and J shed 6 bases, with 19 bases lying between them.

The rearrangement uses TRBV2 and TRBJ2-4; no reliable D call. Looked up from germline, CDR1 is SNHLY and CDR2 is FYNNEI. The CDR3 runs 14 residues. V dropped 2 bases and J dropped 0 bases, with 5 bases sitting between them. In DNA form, the CDR3 reads TGTGCCAGCAGTGAAATCGCAGCCAAAAACATTCAGTACTTC. Translation: CASSEIAAKNIQYF.

This clonotype was observed many times. V and J are TRBV12-3 or TRBV12-4 and TRBJ1-2, with TRBD1 matching over 8 bases. Trimming cost V 1 base and J 5 bases; bases outside gene matches: 6. The CDR3 is 15 residues long. CDR3 coding DNA: TGTGCCAGCAGTTTAGGTCAGGGGGCGCGGTATGGCTACACCTTC. Protein sequence: CASSLGQGARYGYTF.